The clone carrying this T cell receptor beta chain was recorded a few times. The antigen is undetermined. This sample was taken from a study of CD8 T cells in ankylosing spondylitis. Each TCR beta library was made by quantitative 5'-RACE that incorporated molecular barcodes. TCRdb passed the 5' RACE reads through MiXCR, listing each CDR3 protein once. Among approximately 92,000 distinct CDR3 sequences listed, approximately 9% were seen once. V gave up 3 bases and J gave up 3 bases; unmatched junction bases: 7. The germline CDR1 and CDR2 sequences are SGHTA and FQGNSA. The CDR3 has 16 residues. Study conclusions and caveats: Certain motif variants had earlier appeared in reactive arthritis synovial fluid and blood. A motif of 7 to 9 highly homologous TCR beta variants was seen as apparently characteristic of ankylosing spondylitis blood. Matched ankylosing spondylitis synovial fluid reportedly showed significant enrichment of disease-linked clones.

The specimen sequenced was blood, either unsorted or a sorted T cell fraction (not recorded which). This clonotype was obtained from a male donor with ankylosing spondylitis or in good health (not recorded which). The chain employs TRBV7-2 and TRBJ2-4, with TRBD1 matching 8 bases. CDR3 loop: CASSFAGGAGKNIQYF. CDR3 DNA sequence: TGTGCCAGCAGCTTTGCAGGGGGCGCAGGCAAAAACATTCAGTACTTC.